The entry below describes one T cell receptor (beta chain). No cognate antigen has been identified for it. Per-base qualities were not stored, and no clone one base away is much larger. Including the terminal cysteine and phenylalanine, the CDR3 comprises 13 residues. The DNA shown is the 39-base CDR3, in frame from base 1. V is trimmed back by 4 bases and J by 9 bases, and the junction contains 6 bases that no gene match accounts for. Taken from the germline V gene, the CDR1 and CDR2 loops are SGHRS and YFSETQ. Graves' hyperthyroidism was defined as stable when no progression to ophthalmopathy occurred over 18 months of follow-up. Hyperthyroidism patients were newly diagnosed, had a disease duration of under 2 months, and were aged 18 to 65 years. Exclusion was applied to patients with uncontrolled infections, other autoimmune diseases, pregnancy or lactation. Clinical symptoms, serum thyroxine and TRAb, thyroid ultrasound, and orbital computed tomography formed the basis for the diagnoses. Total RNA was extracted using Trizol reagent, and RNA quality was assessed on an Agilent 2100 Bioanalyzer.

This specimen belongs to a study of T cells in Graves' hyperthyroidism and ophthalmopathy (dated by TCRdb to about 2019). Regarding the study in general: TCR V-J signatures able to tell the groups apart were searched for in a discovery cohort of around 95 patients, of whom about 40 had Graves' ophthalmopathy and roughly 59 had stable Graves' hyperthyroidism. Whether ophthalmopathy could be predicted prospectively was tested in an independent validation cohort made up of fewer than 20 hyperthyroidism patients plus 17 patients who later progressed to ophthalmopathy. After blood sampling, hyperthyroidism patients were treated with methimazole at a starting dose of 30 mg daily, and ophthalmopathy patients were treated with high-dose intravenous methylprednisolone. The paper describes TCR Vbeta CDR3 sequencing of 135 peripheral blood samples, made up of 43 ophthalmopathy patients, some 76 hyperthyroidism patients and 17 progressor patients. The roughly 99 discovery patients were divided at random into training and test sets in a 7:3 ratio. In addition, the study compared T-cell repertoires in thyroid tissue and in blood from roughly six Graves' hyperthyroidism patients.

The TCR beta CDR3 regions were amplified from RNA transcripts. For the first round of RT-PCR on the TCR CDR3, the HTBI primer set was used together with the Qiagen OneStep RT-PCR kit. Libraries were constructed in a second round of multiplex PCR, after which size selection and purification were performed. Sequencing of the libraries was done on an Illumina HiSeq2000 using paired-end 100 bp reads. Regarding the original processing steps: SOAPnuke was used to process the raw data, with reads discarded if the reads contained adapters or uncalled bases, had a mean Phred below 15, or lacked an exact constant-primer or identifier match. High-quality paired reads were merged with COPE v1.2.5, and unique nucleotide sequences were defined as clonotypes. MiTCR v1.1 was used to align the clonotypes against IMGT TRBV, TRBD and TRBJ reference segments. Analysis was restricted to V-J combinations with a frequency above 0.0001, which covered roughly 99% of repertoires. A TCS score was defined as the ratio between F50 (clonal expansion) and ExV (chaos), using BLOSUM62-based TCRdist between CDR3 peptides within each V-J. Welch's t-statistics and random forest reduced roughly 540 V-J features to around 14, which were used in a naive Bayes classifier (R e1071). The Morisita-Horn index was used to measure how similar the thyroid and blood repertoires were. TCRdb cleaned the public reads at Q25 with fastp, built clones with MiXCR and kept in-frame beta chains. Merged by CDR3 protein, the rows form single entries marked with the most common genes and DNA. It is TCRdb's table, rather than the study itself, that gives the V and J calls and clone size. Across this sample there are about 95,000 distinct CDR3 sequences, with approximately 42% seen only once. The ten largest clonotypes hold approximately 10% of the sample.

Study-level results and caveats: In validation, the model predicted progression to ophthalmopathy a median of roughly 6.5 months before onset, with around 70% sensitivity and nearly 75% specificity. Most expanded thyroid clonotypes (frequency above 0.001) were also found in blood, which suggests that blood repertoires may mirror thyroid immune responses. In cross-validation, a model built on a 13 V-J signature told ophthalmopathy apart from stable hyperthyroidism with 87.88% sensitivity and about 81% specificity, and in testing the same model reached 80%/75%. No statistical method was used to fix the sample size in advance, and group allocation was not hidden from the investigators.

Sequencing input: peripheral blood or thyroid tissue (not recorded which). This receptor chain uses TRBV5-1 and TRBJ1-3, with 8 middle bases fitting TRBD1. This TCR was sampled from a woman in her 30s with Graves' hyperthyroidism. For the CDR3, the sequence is CASSQGQESTIYF. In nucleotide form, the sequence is TGCGCCAGCAGCCAGGGACAGGAAAGCACCATATATTTT.